These T cell receptor beta chains were read from a single sample in a study of cytomegalovirus exposure and HLA in healthy donors. Libraries were prepared by immunoSEQ multiplex PCR; TCRdb keeps only in-frame clonotypes and omits some of them. The profile shows approximately 150,000 clones, around 80% of them singletons. Sequencing was carried out using PBMCs. All receptors come from a male donor in good health and CMV-seronegative. The CDR3 runs from the conserved cysteine through the conserved F or W. D genes are given only for firm matches. Only part of the rows carry a size: once, few, many, or a class if the clone is expanded.

j_call: TRBJ1-3; v_call: TRBV6-5; clone_size: .; d_call: .; cdr3_nt: TGTGCCAGCAGATCGTCCGGAAACACCATATATTTT; cdr3_aa: CASRSSGNTIYF
j_call: TRBJ1-2; v_call: TRBV18; clone_size: .; d_call: TRBD1; cdr3_nt: TGTGCCAGCTCGCCGGGACAGGGGGTATATGGCTACACCTTC; cdr3_aa: CASSPGQGVYGYTF
j_call: TRBJ1-6; v_call: TRBV5-6; clone_size: few; d_call: .; cdr3_nt: TGTGCCAGCAGCTTGAGGGGGACAAATTCACCCCTCCACTTT; cdr3_aa: CASSLRGTNSPLHF
j_call: TRBJ2-7; v_call: TRBV6-1; clone_size: once; d_call: .; cdr3_nt: TGTGCCAGCAGTGATTTTGTCGACGAGCAGTACTTC; cdr3_aa: CASSDFVDEQYF
j_call: TRBJ2-7; v_call: TRBV30; clone_size: .; d_call: TRBD1; cdr3_nt: TGTGCCTGGAGTGCCGGACAGGGGAGGATGCAGTACTTC; cdr3_aa: CAWSAGQGRMQYF
j_call: TRBJ1-1; v_call: TRBV23-1; clone_size: .; d_call: .; cdr3_nt: TGCGCCAGCAGTCAATTTCACGGAGTCCGTTATCCAAACACTGAAGCTTTCTTT; cdr3_aa: CASSQFHGVRYPNTEAFF
j_call: TRBJ1-1; v_call: TRBV13; clone_size: .; d_call: .; cdr3_nt: TGTGCCAGCAGCTTAGACCCCCCCGGGTCTGAAGCTTTCTTT; cdr3_aa: CASSLDPPGSEAFF
j_call: TRBJ1-2; v_call: TRBV6-1; clone_size: .; d_call: .; cdr3_nt: TGTGCCAGCAGTGAATCCGAGGGTGTTTATTGGGGCTACACCTTC; cdr3_aa: CASSESEGVYWGYTF
j_call: TRBJ2-7; v_call: TRBV28; clone_size: .; d_call: .; cdr3_nt: TGTGCCAGCACCATTGGGGGAACAGGGGAGCAGTACTTC; cdr3_aa: CASTIGGTGEQYF
j_call: TRBJ1-5; v_call: TRBV18; clone_size: few; d_call: .; cdr3_nt: TGTGCCAGCTCACCGGACACGCGAAATAGCAATCAGCCCCAGCATTTT; cdr3_aa: CASSPDTRNSNQPQHF
j_call: TRBJ1-1; v_call: TRBV7-9; clone_size: .; d_call: .; cdr3_nt: TGTGCCAGCAGCTTATCGGCAGGGAACACTGAAGCTTTCTTT; cdr3_aa: CASSLSAGNTEAFF
j_call: TRBJ1-1; v_call: TRBV11-2; clone_size: .; d_call: .; cdr3_nt: TGTGCCAGCAGCTTAAGCCTCATGAACACTGAAGCTTTCTTT; cdr3_aa: CASSLSLMNTEAFF
j_call: TRBJ1-5; v_call: TRBV7-9; clone_size: once; d_call: TRBD1; cdr3_nt: TGTGCCAGCAGCTTGCAGGGGGGCGGTCAGCCCCAGCATTTT; cdr3_aa: CASSLQGGGQPQHF
j_call: TRBJ1-1; v_call: TRBV19; clone_size: .; d_call: .; cdr3_nt: TGTGCCAGTAGTAGTACGGGTGACACTGAAGCTTTCTTT; cdr3_aa: CASSSTGDTEAFF
j_call: TRBJ1-1; v_call: TRBV30; clone_size: .; d_call: .; cdr3_nt: TGTGCCTGGAGGCGGCAGCTAGTAAACACTGAAGCTTTCTTT; cdr3_aa: CAWRRQLVNTEAFF
j_call: TRBJ1-2; v_call: TRBV5-4; clone_size: .; d_call: .; cdr3_nt: TGTGCCAGCAGCTTGGACAATGGCAACTATGGCTACACCTTC; cdr3_aa: CASSLDNGNYGYTF
j_call: TRBJ2-3; v_call: TRBV7-2; clone_size: .; d_call: .; cdr3_nt: TGTGCCAGCAGCCTAGACTCGAGCACAGATACGCAGTATTTT; cdr3_aa: CASSLDSSTDTQYF
j_call: TRBJ2-1; v_call: TRBV5-1; clone_size: once; d_call: TRBD2; cdr3_nt: TGCGCCAGCAGCTTGGGAGGCGGGGGGGCCAATGAGCAGTTCTTC; cdr3_aa: CASSLGGGGANEQFF
j_call: TRBJ2-3; v_call: TRBV4-1; clone_size: once; d_call: TRBD2; cdr3_nt: TGCGCCAGCAGCCGAGTGCGGGGGTTAGCGGGGGGTTCAGATACGCAGTATTTT; cdr3_aa: CASSRVRGLAGGSDTQYF